A single T cell receptor beta chain is shown here with its context. As yet, its antigen is unknown. Germline V lookup: CDR1 GTSNPN, CDR2 SVGIG (reference sequence). After removal of 1 base from V and 10 bases from J, the junction contained 7 bases not matched to a gene. This CDR3 is 13 amino acids long. The source of the sample is a study of cytomegalovirus exposure and HLA in healthy donors. Amplification used 60 Vbeta primers and 13 Jbeta primers. Sequencing used immunoSEQ multiplex PCR; TCRdb keeps in-frame clones, though not all of them. Of 220,000 or so clones in the sample, around 75% were seen once. Overall study findings and caveats: Presence/absence analyses assumed roughly uniform sequencing depth across donors, which may not hold. A later analysis reportedly identified an Asian-associated ancestry cluster as carrying fewer N-insertions than the approximately 730-donor mean. Upon later analysis, HLA-associated TCR beta chains proved more clonally expanded than other, equally common chains. Segments of the TCR beta V type were, in most cases, productive about 87% or about 30% of the time in an earlier analysis.

This sequence originates from a woman between 25 and 40 years old in good health and CMV-seronegative. Specimen: PBMCs. The chain links TRBV30 to TRBJ1-1, with TRBD1 identical over 9 bases. Written as DNA, the CDR3 is TGTGCCTGGAGTGGGGGACAGGGCGTCAGAGCTTTCTTT. It yields the protein CAWSGGQGVRAFF.